A selection of T cell receptor beta chains follows, all from one sample in a study of naive and memory T cell subsets. TCRdb fed the UMI-ligation and nested PCR reads into MiXCR, producing one record per CDR3 protein. The sample carries 130,000 to 150,000 distinct CDR3 sequences, roughly 22% recorded once. Sequenced material: naive CD4+ T cells from blood. The receptors originated from a human donor in good health. Both conserved end residues are part of each CDR3. The D gene is left open where the match is weak. Expanded clones get a size class; other rows say once, few or many, or leave the size out.

>TRBV3-1|NA|NA|TRBJ2-4
TGTGCCAGCAGCCAAGACGTACAGGGTCCCAAAAACATTCAGTACTTC
CASSQDVQGPKNIQYF
>TRBV29-1|few|NA|TRBJ1-1
TGCAGCGTTGAGACAGGTGGAGGCACTGAAGCTTTCTTT
CSVETGGGTEAFF
>TRBV21-1|many|NA|TRBJ2-7
TGTGCCAGCAGCAAACGCGGGGCGGACCGATACGAGCAGTACTTC
CASSKRGADRYEQYF
>TRBV28|NA|TRBD1|TRBJ2-7
TGTGCCAGCAGTCCCAAGACAGGGTGGCTAGCCGAGCAGTACTTC
CASSPKTGWLAEQYF
>TRBV20-1|few|NA|TRBJ1-6
TGCAGTGCTAGAGGCCACGGGACCAGGGGTTCACCCCTCCACTTT
CSARGHGTRGSPLHF
>TRBV6-2/TRBV6-3|once|TRBD2|TRBJ2-1
TGTGCCAGCACCCGCGGGGTAGCGGGGACCAATGAGCAGTTCTTC
CASTRGVAGTNEQFF
>TRBV5-5|few|NA|TRBJ2-1
TGTGCCAGCAGCCCTGACGGATACAATGAGCAGTTCTTC
CASSPDGYNEQFF
>TRBV2|NA|NA|TRBJ2-2
TGTGCCAGCAGTGTAATAGGGGCAACTAGCACCGGGGAGCTGTTTTTT
CASSVIGATSTGELFF
>TRBV12-3/TRBV12-4|few|NA|TRBJ1-4
TGTGCCAGCAGCCGCGAGACAGCCCTTGAAAAACTGTTTTTT
CASSRETALEKLFF
>TRBV5-1|many|NA|TRBJ2-3
TGCGCCAGCAGCGCGAGACAGGGGAGGGGACCAGATACGCAGTATTTT
CASSARQGRGPDTQYF
>TRBV18|few|TRBD1|TRBJ2-3
TGTGCCAGCTCACGACAGGGAGTATTTAGCACAGATACGCAGTATTTT
CASSRQGVFSTDTQYF
>TRBV20-1|few|NA|TRBJ2-7
TGCAGTGCTAGAGACAGGGTGAGCTACGAGCAGTACTTC
CSARDRVSYEQYF
>TRBV12-3/TRBV12-4|NA|TRBD2|TRBJ2-1
TGTGCCAGCCGACTTTTTGGGACTAGCAGCTACAATGAGCAGTTCTTC
CASRLFGTSSYNEQFF
>TRBV5-1|NA|TRBD1|TRBJ2-4
TGCGCCAGCAGCTTGGTACAGGGGATTACCAAAAACATTCAGTACTTC
CASSLVQGITKNIQYF
>TRBV20-1|NA|TRBD1|TRBJ2-5
TGCAGTGCCACGGACAGGGGTGGAGAGACCCAGTACTTC
CSATDRGGETQYF
>TRBV5-5|few|NA|TRBJ2-1
TGTGCCAGCAGTTACTCCGGGGTCCATGAGCAGTTCTTC
CASSYSGVHEQFF
>TRBV3-1|few|NA|TRBJ1-2
TGTGCCAGCAGCCAAGAGAATATTTATGGCTACACCTTC
CASSQENIYGYTF
>TRBV7-8|NA|TRBD1|TRBJ2-1
TGTGACAGCAGCTTAGCTCCGGACAGGGGGCCCTACAATGAGCAGTTCTTC
CDSSLAPDRGPYNEQFF
>TRBV11-2|NA|NA|TRBJ2-2
TGTGCCAGCAGCTGGACATCCGTCACCGGGGAGCTGTTTTTT
CASSWTSVTGELFF
>TRBV19|many|NA|TRBJ2-5
TGTGCCAGTAGTACCCGGACACCCCAGGAGACCCAGTACTTC
CASSTRTPQETQYF
>TRBV20-1|few|NA|TRBJ2-5
TGCAGTGCTGACGCGGGACACCTTACGCAGACCCAGTACTTC
CSADAGHLTQTQYF
>TRBV29-1|few|NA|TRBJ1-1
TGCAGCGTTGAACGGGCGGGACGGGCAGGCACTGAAGCTTTCTTT
CSVERAGRAGTEAFF
>TRBV5-1|NA|NA|TRBJ2-3
TGCGCCAGCAGCTTGGCGTTTAGCACAGATACGCAGTATTTT
CASSLAFSTDTQYF
>TRBV28|NA|NA|TRBJ1-2
TGTGCCAGCAGTTCACGGACAGCTGGGGGCGTCGGGTATGGCTACACCTTC
CASSSRTAGGVGYGYTF
>TRBV20-1|NA|NA|TRBJ1-1
TGCAGTGCTAGAGTAAGAAACACTGAAGCTTTCTTT
CSARVRNTEAFF
>TRBV15|few|NA|TRBJ2-5
TGTGCCACCAGCAGAGATTGGGCAGGAGAGACCCAGTACTTC
CATSRDWAGETQYF
>TRBV29-1|few|NA|TRBJ2-3
TGCAGCGTCGCCTTTGAAGGGAGGACAGATACGCAGTATTTT
CSVAFEGRTDTQYF
>TRBV7-9|NA|NA|TRBJ1-3
TGTGCCAGCAGCTTAATGGCCTCTGGAAACACCATATATTTT
CASSLMASGNTIYF
>TRBV6-6|NA|NA|TRBJ2-7
TGTGCCAGCAGTTTCAGACTACTGTCCTACGAGCAGTACTTC
CASSFRLLSYEQYF
>TRBV20-1|NA|TRBD1|TRBJ1-3
TGCAGTGCTAGATGGGAGACAGGGGCTCTCTTCTCTGGAAACACCATATATTTT
CSARWETGALFSGNTIYF
>TRBV6-5|NA|NA|TRBJ1-3
TGTGCCAGCAGTTACGGCCCTGCTACCGGAAACACCATATATTTT
CASSYGPATGNTIYF
>TRBV19|NA|TRBD2|TRBJ2-1
TGTGCCAGCAGCCGGGAAGCGGGACCTTACAATGAGCAGTTCTTC
CASSREAGPYNEQFF
>TRBV20-1|few|NA|TRBJ1-1
TGCAGTGCGAAACACAAGACTCGGAACACTGAAGCTTTCTTT
CSAKHKTRNTEAFF
>TRBV7-2|NA|NA|TRBJ2-1
TGTGCCAGCAAAGTCGGACCCCGCAGCTCCTACAATGAGCAGTTCTTC
CASKVGPRSSYNEQFF
>TRBV5-1|NA|NA|TRBJ2-1
TGCGCCAGCAGCTTGGAGGGAGTGCAGTTCTTC
CASSLEGVQFF
>TRBV29-1|many|NA|TRBJ2-7
TGCAGCGTTGGGTTAAGTCTTCTACGGAACGAGCAGTACTTC
CSVGLSLLRNEQYF
>TRBV10-2|few|NA|TRBJ2-6
TGCGCCAGCAGTGGAGCAGGAGCTGGGGCCAACGTCCTGACTTTC
CASSGAGAGANVLTF
>TRBV3-1|NA|NA|TRBJ1-2
TGTGCCAGCAGCCAAGCCTCAGGGGTGGACTATGGCTACACCTTC
CASSQASGVDYGYTF
>TRBV30|few|NA|TRBJ1-1
TGTGCCTGGAGGCAACGGGGGCGAGGGAGCACTGAAGCTTTCTTT
CAWRQRGRGSTEAFF
>TRBV27|NA|NA|TRBJ2-7
TGTGCCAGCAGTTATTCCAGCGTTAGCTACGAGCAGTACTTC
CASSYSSVSYEQYF
>TRBV29-1|NA|TRBD1|TRBJ2-7
TGCAGCGCCCGCGCACAGGGGACCTCCTACGAGCAGTACTTC
CSARAQGTSYEQYF
>TRBV23-1|many|NA|TRBJ2-2
TGCGCCAGCAGCCCGCGAACAGGGACCACCGGGGAGCTGTTTTTT
CASSPRTGTTGELFF
>TRBV11-2|many|NA|TRBJ2-1
TGTGCCAGCAGCACTTTAAGAGGGGGTGGCTCTCGCCATGAGCAGTTCTTC
CASSTLRGGGSRHEQFF
>TRBV12-3/TRBV12-4|many|NA|TRBJ2-6
TGTGCCAGCAGTTTAAACTCCGGGGCCAACGTCCTGACTTTC
CASSLNSGANVLTF
>TRBV5-1|few|NA|TRBJ2-7
TGCGCCAGCAGCAATGGAGGGGGATATGACTACGAGCAGTACTTC
CASSNGGGYDYEQYF
>TRBV3-1|few|TRBD1|TRBJ1-1
TGTGCCAGCAGCCAAGGGACAGGGGGTTCAACTGAAGCTTTCTTT
CASSQGTGGSTEAFF
>TRBV20-1|NA|TRBD1|TRBJ2-6
TGCAGTGCTAGAACGGGCACAGGGGGAAACTCTGGGGCCAACGTCCTGACTTTC
CSARTGTGGNSGANVLTF
>TRBV12-5|NA|TRBD1|TRBJ1-6
TGTGCTAGTGGTTTGGTACTGGACAGGCAAGGAAAGTCACCCCTCCACTTT
CASGLVLDRQGKSPLHF
>TRBV11-1|NA|NA|TRBJ2-1
TGTGCCAGCAGCCTGGGACGATCCTACAATGAGCAGTTCTTC
CASSLGRSYNEQFF
>TRBV9|many|TRBD2|TRBJ2-1
TGTGCCAGCAGTCGACTAGCGGGAGTAGGTGAGCAGTTCTTC
CASSRLAGVGEQFF